This T cell receptor (beta chain) appears in the sequencing data of a study of response to subunit inactivated influenza vaccine. TCRdb reprocessed the RT-PCR reads with MiXCR, giving one entry per CDR3 protein. The sample lists around 200,000 distinct CDR3 sequences; 13% to 15% were seen once. General study findings and limits: The authors suggested that few new T cells are recruited per seasonal influenza vaccination.

This clonotype turned up a few times. Its cognate antigen is unknown. The CDR3 runs to 16 residues. With 2 bases clipped from V and 0 bases from J, the junction kept 5 bases outside the gene matches. Germline V gives CDR1 MDHEN, CDR2 SYDVKM. The clonotype comes from a man aged 50-59 years who received an inactivated influenza vaccine. The sequencing here drew on CD8+ T cells sorted from PBMCs, taken about 5 days after vaccination. The rearrangement uses TRBV28 and TRBJ2-7; TRBD1 agrees at 9 bases. The CDR3 sequence is CASSLPGQGLSYEQYF. CDR3 nucleotide sequence: TGTGCCAGCAGTTTACCCGGACAGGGGCTCTCCTACGAGCAGTACTTC.